This T cell receptor beta chain was identified in a study of blood T cell repertoires in COVID-19. Study overall: Material from acute and convalescent COVID-19 was sourced from the United States, Italy and Spain. The cDNA or gDNA used as material had been derived from T cells, B-cell-depleted T cells, or PBMCs.

Per the authors' pipeline: From reference gene primer amplification, estimates of nucleated cell counts were derived. The protocol was immunoSEQ multiplex PCR, while the TCRdb copy is restricted to in-frame clones and leaves out a portion. That table furnishes V, J and clone size, whereas the DNA furnished D and trimming. Among about 45,000 clones, about nine tenths were seen once, and the ten largest hold around 25%. Trimming took 6 bases from V and 2 from J, leaving 7 bases between them. The germline V gene has CDR1 MNHEY and CDR2 SMNVEV (reference sequence). This CDR3 is built from 12 residues. The clonotype comes from a woman aged 80 or over in a cohort sampled during active or convalescent COVID-19. Sequencing used peripheral blood. V and J are TRBV27 and TRBJ2-5; D unclear. Here the CDR3 DNA reads TGTGCCAGCAGCCACACGCAAGAGACCCAGTACTTC. Its protein is CASSHTQETQYF.